This is a list of T cell receptor beta chains from one sample in a study of vaccination and CD4 T cells after COVID-19. MiXCR, run by TCRdb on the PCR reads, gives a single entry per CDR3 protein. This sample has about 19,000 distinct CDR3 sequences, with 50% to 60% found just once. No antigen is known for these receptors. Material: CD4+ T cells from blood, cultured in vitro, obtained after SARS-CoV-2 vaccination. All receptors derive from a human donor who had recovered from COVID-19. Each CDR3 is given with its conserved first and last residue. D genes are given only for firm matches. Where a row states a size, it is once, few, many or the class of an expanded clone; other rows omit it.

CDR3 DNA | CDR3 protein | D gene | V gene | clone size | J gene
TGTGCCAGCAGTACCACGGGTCATCAGCCCCAGCATTTT | CASSTTGHQPQHF | NA | TRBV27 | few | TRBJ1-5
TGTGCCAGCAGCCCAAGTGGCTATGGCTACACCTTC | CASSPSGYGYTF | NA | TRBV28 | NA | TRBJ1-2
TGTGCCAGTAGTATACAGGGAGGCAATCAGCCCCAGCATTTT | CASSIQGGNQPQHF | NA | TRBV19 | NA | TRBJ1-5
TGTGCCAGCAGACAACGGACAGGACACACTGAAGCTTTCTTT | CASRQRTGHTEAFF | TRBD1 | TRBV6-1 | NA | TRBJ1-1
TGTGCCATCAGTGACGACAGGGGGGGGTCACCCCTCCACTTT | CAISDDRGGSPLHF | TRBD1 | TRBV10-3 | NA | TRBJ1-6
TGTGCCAGCAGCCTTACTAGCGGGGGGGCAGATACGCAGTATTTT | CASSLTSGGADTQYF | TRBD2 | TRBV7-2 | NA | TRBJ2-3
TGTGCCAGCAGCTTTCTTCAAGCGGGAGGGTCCCATACCCCAGATACGCAGTATTTT | CASSFLQAGGSHTPDTQYF | TRBD2 | TRBV7-2 | NA | TRBJ2-3
TGTGCCAGCAGCATACGACACCAACGAGATAATTCACCCCTCCACTTT | CASSIRHQRDNSPLHF | NA | TRBV14 | NA | TRBJ1-6
TGTGCCAGCAGCAACCGGGACAGGGGAGAGACCCAGTACTTC | CASSNRDRGETQYF | TRBD1 | TRBV2 | NA | TRBJ2-5
TGTGCCAGCAGTCGGGACAGGGTTAATGAAAAACTGTTTTTT | CASSRDRVNEKLFF | TRBD1 | TRBV6-1 | once | TRBJ1-4
TGCAGCGTTGTGCAGGGGGCAGGGACCCAGTACTTC | CSVVQGAGTQYF | TRBD1 | TRBV29-1 | NA | TRBJ2-5
TGTGCCAGCAGCTTAGAGGGTGGAGGGGACGTTTTCGTGGAGACCCAGTACTTC | CASSLEGGGDVFVETQYF | NA | TRBV7-2 | NA | TRBJ2-5
TGTGCCAGCAGCTTAATCTCGGGTGGCTACACCTTC | CASSLISGGYTF | NA | TRBV7-2 | NA | TRBJ1-2
TGTGCCAGCAGCAGGGGGACGGTTAGCAATCAGCCCCAGCATTTT | CASSRGTVSNQPQHF | TRBD1 | TRBV6-2/TRBV6-3 | NA | TRBJ1-5
TGTGCCAGCAGTGAATACTACTCCTCCCCCTCGGCAAGCTACGAGCAGTACTTC | CASSEYYSSPSASYEQYF | NA | TRBV6-1 | few | TRBJ2-7
TGTGCCAGCAGCTTAGAGGGCAGGGACGGGAACTATGGCTACACCTTC | CASSLEGRDGNYGYTF | NA | TRBV11-3 | NA | TRBJ1-2
TGTGCCAGTAGTATAGGAGACGGCCGTGGGGAGCAGTACTTC | CASSIGDGRGEQYF | NA | TRBV19 | NA | TRBJ2-7
TGCAGTGCTAGGACCGGGGGGGGGACTGAAGCTTTCTTT | CSARTGGGTEAFF | NA | TRBV20-1 | NA | TRBJ1-1
TGCAGCGTTGTCGGTAGACAGGGGGCTTACACTGAAGCTTTCTTT | CSVVGRQGAYTEAFF | TRBD1 | TRBV29-1 | NA | TRBJ1-1
TGTGCCAGCAGTCGGGGGGTTGGCGGGGAGCTGTTTTTT | CASSRGVGGELFF | TRBD2 | TRBV6-2/TRBV6-3 | NA | TRBJ2-2
TGTGCCAGCAGTTCCCCAGGGGACAGGGACACTGAAGCTTTCTTT | CASSSPGDRDTEAFF | TRBD1 | TRBV6-2/TRBV6-3 | NA | TRBJ1-1
TGCAGTGCTAGAGATGCCGGGGACAGGGGGCAGGAGACCCAGTACTTC | CSARDAGDRGQETQYF | TRBD1 | TRBV20-1 | NA | TRBJ2-5
TGCAGTGCTAGCAATGCGGGACATTTAAACGGGGAGCTGTTTTTT | CSASNAGHLNGELFF | NA | TRBV20-1 | NA | TRBJ2-2
TGTGCCAGCAGCCGCGCTGGCGGCACAGATACGCAGTATTTT | CASSRAGGTDTQYF | NA | TRBV12-3/TRBV12-4 | NA | TRBJ2-3
TGTGCCAGCAGTCCTACAGGGTATGGCTACACCTTC | CASSPTGYGYTF | NA | TRBV27 | NA | TRBJ1-2
TGTGCCAGCAGCAGAACTCTCAGCACAGATACGCAGTATTTT | CASSRTLSTDTQYF | NA | TRBV27 | NA | TRBJ2-3
TGTGCCAGCAGTTCGGAGGGAAACACCATATATTTT | CASSSEGNTIYF | NA | TRBV6-5 | NA | TRBJ1-3
TGTGCCAGCAGCGTAACAGGGGGCTCGGACTATGGCTACACCTTC | CASSVTGGSDYGYTF | TRBD1 | TRBV7-3 | NA | TRBJ1-2
TGTGCCAGCAGCTCGAGCGGGGGCGTGTGGGAGACCCAGTACTTC | CASSSSGGVWETQYF | TRBD2 | TRBV11-2 | NA | TRBJ2-5
TGTGCCAGCAGGGAGAGTTCCAGGGGGAGCAATCAGCCCCAGCATTTT | CASRESSRGSNQPQHF | TRBD1 | TRBV28 | NA | TRBJ1-5
TGTGCCAGCAGCTTAGCCTGGGCTAGCACAGATACGCAGTATTTT | CASSLAWASTDTQYF | NA | TRBV7-6 | NA | TRBJ2-3
TGTGCCAGCAGTCGACAGCCGAACACCGGGGAGCTGTTTTTT | CASSRQPNTGELFF | NA | TRBV28 | few | TRBJ2-2
TGTGCCAGCAGTGCGACAGGGTCGGGTCAGCCCCAGCATTTT | CASSATGSGQPQHF | TRBD1 | TRBV25-1 | NA | TRBJ1-5
TGTGCCAGCAGCTTAGTTTCCGGGCTTGGTTTAATCGGGGAGCTGTTTTTT | CASSLVSGLGLIGELFF | NA | TRBV7-9 | NA | TRBJ2-2
TGTGCCAGCAGCCCTCAGACAGGGAGGAGTTACTATGGCTACACCTTC | CASSPQTGRSYYGYTF | TRBD1 | TRBV5-4 | NA | TRBJ1-2
TGCAGTGCTAGAGTACAGGTGCCCAATGAGCAGTTCTTC | CSARVQVPNEQFF | NA | TRBV20-1 | NA | TRBJ2-1
TGCAGTGCTAGGGCAGGGGGCGAACAAGCTTTCTTT | CSARAGGEQAFF | TRBD1 | TRBV20-1 | NA | TRBJ1-1
TGCGCCAGCAGTGAGTTGGGCCAGCGCCAGCATTTT | CASSELGQRQHF | NA | TRBV10-2 | few | TRBJ1-5
TGTGCCAGCAGCTGGGTGGCCCAAAAAGACTGGACGAATCAGTTCTTC | CASSWVAQKDWTNQFF | NA | TRBV11-2 | NA | TRBJ2-1
TGTGCCAGCAGTCTCAACAGAGGGGGCAATCAGCCCCAGCATTTT | CASSLNRGGNQPQHF | NA | TRBV6-1 | few | TRBJ1-5
TGTGCCAGCAGACTAGGGCCAGATACGCAGTATTTT | CASRLGPDTQYF | NA | TRBV12-3/TRBV12-4 | NA | TRBJ2-3
TGTGCCAGCAGGGGGACGGCCTATGGCTACACCTTC | CASRGTAYGYTF | NA | TRBV6-2/TRBV6-3 | NA | TRBJ1-2
TGTGCCAGCAGAGAATGGACAGGGAACACCGGGGAGCTGTTTTTT | CASREWTGNTGELFF | TRBD1 | TRBV27 | NA | TRBJ2-2
TGTGCCAGCAGCCCTAGGGACAGCCGCCGAGAGACCCAGTACTTC | CASSPRDSRRETQYF | TRBD1 | TRBV7-3 | few | TRBJ2-5
TGTGCCAGCAGCTTAGAGACCGGGAACACTGAAGCTTTCTTT | CASSLETGNTEAFF | NA | TRBV7-8 | NA | TRBJ1-1
NA | CASSFLETANPPNYGYTF | NA | TRBV28 | NA | TRBJ1-2
TGTGCCAGCGGGAGGGTAGAGACCCAGTACTTC | CASGRVETQYF | TRBD2 | TRBV2 | NA | TRBJ2-5
TGTGCCAGCAGCCCGCCGGGACAGGGGGGGGATGGCTACACCTTC | CASSPPGQGGDGYTF | TRBD1 | TRBV4-2 | NA | TRBJ1-2
TGTGCCAGCAGCTTAAACTCCATTAATGAGCAGTTCTTC | CASSLNSINEQFF | NA | TRBV11-2 | NA | TRBJ2-1
TGTGCCAGCAACAGGGTCCGTGACTATGGCTACACCTTC | CASNRVRDYGYTF | NA | TRBV19 | once | TRBJ1-2
TGTGCCAGTAGTTTGGGACAGTCTGAAGCTTTCTTT | CASSLGQSEAFF | TRBD1 | TRBV19 | few | TRBJ1-1
TGTGCCAGCAGCCCGGTAACGGGGGCAGGGGACACTGAAGCTTTCTTT | CASSPVTGAGDTEAFF | NA | TRBV7-9 | few | TRBJ1-1
TGCGCCAGCAGCCAAGGTGTAACGGAGACCCAGTACTTC | CASSQGVTETQYF | NA | TRBV4-1 | NA | TRBJ2-5